One and the same sample provided the 22 T cell receptor beta chains below, sequenced in a study of cytomegalovirus exposure and HLA in healthy donors (dated by TCRdb to 2016 to 2017). The method was the immunoSEQ multiplex PCR assay. For the multiplex PCR, a mixture combining 60 forward primers for TCR Vbeta segments and 13 reverse primers for TCR Jbeta segments was used. TCRdb provides this immuneACCESS table in a form limited to in-frame rearrangements. Some clones are lacking; in checked studies, under half of them reflect an unresolved V gene, and why the rest are absent is not known. Across this sample there are some 150,000 clones, with 75% to 90% seen only once. The ten most abundant clones make up over 1.5% of the sample. Specimen: PBMCs. The receptor set was obtained from a middle-aged man in good health and CMV-seronegative.

The chain is built from TRBV4-3 and TRBJ2-2, with no clear D. The germline V gene has CDR1 LGHNA and CDR2 YSLEER. With 0 bases removed from V and 6 bases from J, the gap between germline ends came to 8 bases. CDR3 length: 14 residues. The CDR3 nucleotides are TGCGCCAGCAGCCAAGATCGTTCCGCCGGGGAGCTGTTTTTT. It is translated as CASSQDRSAGELFF.

V and J are TRBV11-2 and TRBJ2-7; 11 bases match TRBD2. Trimming removed 4 bases from V and 0 bases from J; junction bases left unmatched: 8. This CDR3 is built from 17 residues. CDR1 and CDR2 (germline): SGHAT, FQNNGV. The CDR3 loop is CASSSISSGRRSYEQYF. CDR3 DNA sequence: TGTGCCAGCAGCTCCATTTCTAGCGGGAGGCGCTCCTACGAGCAGTACTTC.

The genes are TRBV27 and TRBJ2-5; the D gene is possibly TRBD1 (5 bases). V was trimmed by 2 bases and J by 2 bases, leaving 15 bases between them. CDR1 and CDR2 from the germline V gene are MNHEY and SMNVEV (reference sequence). The CDR3 sequence is 16 residues long. The CDR3 sequence is CASSLNVLGAQETQYF. For the CDR3, the DNA is TGTGCCAGCAGTTTAAATGTATTAGGGGCACAAGAGACCCAGTACTTC.

The chain couples TRBV6-6 to TRBJ2-7, with TRBD1 matching 12 bases. The CDR3 is 15 amino acids. V was clipped by 7 bases and J by 5 bases; unmatched bases: 9. CDR1 MNHNY and CDR2 SVGAGI come from the germline V gene (reference sequence). CDR3: CASTPLRDRGHEQYF. CDR3 sequence (DNA): TGTGCCAGCACCCCTCTCCGGGACAGGGGGCACGAGCAGTACTTC.

This chain joins TRBV4-1 and TRBJ2-1; TRBD2 agrees at 7 bases. V lost 0 bases to trimming and J lost 8 bases; unmatched junction nucleotides: 10. Germline-derived CDR1 and CDR2 are MGHRA and YSYEKL. The CDR3 runs 16 residues. DNA of the CDR3: TGCGCCAGCAGCCAAGATGAGCTAGCGGATCGCGATGAGCAGTTCTTC. The encoded protein is CASSQDELADRDEQFF.

The V call is TRBV5-6, the J call TRBJ2-5; 8 bases match TRBD2. Germline V gene data show CDR1 as SGHDT and CDR2 as YYEEEE. V dropped 3 bases and J dropped 0; count of bases not matched to a gene: 1. This CDR3 has 14 amino acids. This CDR3 is CASSYGRDQETQYF. DNA for the CDR3: TGTGCCAGCAGCTACGGGAGGGACCAAGAGACCCAGTACTTC.

The chain uses TRBV5-1 and TRBJ1-1; possibly TRBD1 for D (6 bases). V shed 4 bases and J shed 0 bases, with 10 bases lying between them. The CDR3 consists of 14 residues. Germline loops: CDR1 SGHRS, CDR2 YFSETQ. Written as DNA, the CDR3 is TGCGCCAGCAGCGAGGGACATGTGAACACTGAAGCTTTCTTT. As protein: CASSEGHVNTEAFF.

J is TRBJ2-1 and V is TRBV4-3; 11 bases align to TRBD2. Germline assignment: CDR1 LGHNA and CDR2 YSLEER. Trimming removed 3 bases from V and 3 bases from J; junction bases left unmatched: 4. The CDR3 has 16 amino acids. The CDR3, as DNA: TGCGCCAGCAGCCAGGGGGGACTAGCGGACTACAATGAGCAGTTCTTC. It encodes CASSQGGLADYNEQFF.

The V and J genes are TRBV7-9 and TRBJ2-7, with 8 positions matching TRBD1. The CDR3 sequence is 15 residues long. The germline gives CDR1 SEHNR, CDR2 FQNEAQ (reference sequence). V shed 5 bases and J 1 base; nucleotides not matched to a gene: 7. The CDR3 sequence is CASSQGQDPSYEQYF. The CDR3, as DNA: TGTGCCAGCAGCCAGGGACAGGACCCTTCCTACGAGCAGTACTTC.

The chain carries TRBV4-3 and TRBJ2-1; 9 bases agree with TRBD1. CDR3 length: 16 residues. In germline, CDR1 is LGHNA, CDR2 YSLEER. V lost 5 bases and J lost 7; bases outside the gene matches: 12. The CDR3 spells CASSNIRQGVWNEQFF. The CDR3 DNA reads as TGCGCCAGCAGCAACATTCGACAGGGGGTATGGAATGAGCAGTTCTTC.

The count of this clone is one. V gene TRBV5-1 combines with J gene TRBJ1-6; D ambiguous. V was trimmed by 1 base and J by 0 bases, leaving 8 bases between them. The CDR3 loop spans 16 amino acids. Germline V lookup: CDR1 SGHRS, CDR2 YFSETQ. CDR3 in amino acids: CASSLRGSSYNSPLHF. The CDR3 bases are TGCGCCAGCAGCTTGAGAGGGAGCTCCTATAATTCACCCCTCCACTTT.

The chain recombines TRBV29-1 with TRBJ1-1; no clear D. Trimming stripped 4 bases from V and 9 bases from J, with 9 bases between. This CDR3 comprises 10 residues. Germline values: CDR1 SQVTM, CDR2 ANQGSEA. The CDR3 protein is CSVGYSQAFF. The CDR3 bases are TGCAGCGTTGGATACAGCCAAGCTTTCTTT. Full variable domain (rest looked up from reference TRBV29-1 and TRBJ1-1): SAVISQKPSRDICQRGTSLTIQCQVDSQVTMMFWYRQQPGQSLTLIATANQGSEATYESGFVIDKFPISRPNLTFSTLTVSNMSPEDSSIYLCSVGYSQAFFGQGTRLTVV.

The table lists this clone with a count of one. The chain uses TRBV7-3 and TRBJ2-3, with a weak D call TRBD1 (6 bases). Trimming cost V 7 bases and J 6 bases, with 17 bases left between them. The germline gives CDR1 SGHTA, CDR2 FQGTGA. CDR3 size: 14 residues. As DNA, the CDR3 is TGTGCCAGCACCCCACAGGGCGACAAGGATACGCAGTATTTT. Its protein is CASTPQGDKDTQYF.

This sequence joins TRBV11-3 and TRBJ1-1, with 12 bases matching TRBD1. Germline V lookup: CDR1 SGHNT, CDR2 YENEEA. J lost 4 bases, V lost 5 bases, and 5 bases had no gene match. This CDR3 is 15 amino acids long. The CDR3 coding sequence is TGTGCCAGCAGCACCGGGACAGGGGGCGGCACTGAAGCTTTCTTT. This gives the protein CASSTGTGGGTEAFF.

This clone was recorded only once. The V call is TRBV6-5, the J call TRBJ1-1, with D uncertain. Germline V lookup: CDR1 MNHEY, CDR2 SVGAGI. The CDR3 sequence is 13 residues long. The V end was cut by 6 bases, the J end by 0 bases, with 8 bases between. The CDR3 coding sequence is TGTGCCAGCAGCCGGGGAATGAACACTGAAGCTTTCTTT. Protein: CASSRGMNTEAFF.

V and J are TRBV7-2 and TRBJ2-1, with TRBD2 identical over 7 bases. The CDR3 sequence is 15 residues long. Per germline, CDR1 SGHTA and CDR2 FQGNSA. The V and J ends lost 1 base and 8 bases, in that order; junction bases with no gene match: 8. The CDR3 reads CASSLDGLDTDEQFF. CDR3 sequence (DNA): TGTGCCAGCAGCTTAGACGGACTAGATACCGATGAGCAGTTCTTC.

CDR3 in DNA: TGCGCCAGCAGCTCCTTCAACAGGGACACTGAAGCTTTCTTT. This gives the protein CASSSFNRDTEAFF. This rearrangement joins TRBV4-1 to TRBJ1-1, with D maybe TRBD1 (6 bases). Between the trimmed V and J ends, which lost 5 bases and 3 bases, there was a span of 13 bases. In germline, CDR1 is MGHRA, CDR2 YSYEKL. There are 14 residues in the CDR3.

This clone was detected only once. The chain links TRBV5-6 to TRBJ2-5; D might be TRBD1 (6 bases). V gave up 0 bases and J gave up 2 bases, with 11 bases separating them. The CDR3 is made up of 15 amino acids. The germline gives CDR1 SGHDT, CDR2 YYEEEE. CDR3 loop: CASSLGQAHQETQYF. CDR3 bases: TGTGCCAGCAGCTTGGGACAGGCCCATCAAGAGACCCAGTACTTC. Looking up the rest from reference TRBV5-6 and TRBJ2-5 gives the full variable domain: DAGVTQSPTHLIKTRGQQVTLRCSPKSGHDTVSWYQQALGQGPQFIFQYYEEEERQRGNFPDRFSGHQFPNYSSELNVNALLLGDSALYLCASSLGQAHQETQYFGPGTRLLVL.

This clone was seen only a few times. The chain uses TRBV2 and TRBJ1-5; D remains ambiguous. CDR1 is SNHLY, CDR2 FYNNEI, per germline. Trimming stripped 5 bases from V and 0 bases from J, with 14 bases between. The length of the CDR3 is 16 residues. CDR3 bases: TGTGCCAGCAGTTTTCGGTTAAACTATAGCAATCAGCCCCAGCATTTT. This encodes CASSFRLNYSNQPQHF. The entire variable domain, with the rest obtained from reference TRBV2 and TRBJ1-5, is as follows: EPEVTQTPSHQVTQMGQEVILRCVPISNHLYFYWYRQILGQKVEFLVSFYNNEISEKSEIFDDQFSVERPDGSNFTLKIRSTKLEDSAMYFCASSFRLNYSNQPQHFGDGTRLSIL.

The chain employs TRBV5-1 and TRBJ2-1, with 13 bases that match TRBD2. V lost 3 bases to trimming and J lost 4 bases; unmatched junction nucleotides: 4. This CDR3 is built from 16 residues. Germline-derived CDR1 and CDR2 are SGHRS and YFSETQ. The CDR3 DNA follows: TGCGCCAGCAGCTCTCGACTAGCGGGAGGTTACAATGAGCAGTTCTTC. It yields the protein CASSSRLAGGYNEQFF. Complete variable domain (other parts from reference TRBV5-1 and TRBJ2-1): KAGVTQTPRYLIKTRGQQVTLSCSPISGHRSVSWYQQTPGQGLQFLFEYFSETQRNKGNFPGRFSGRQFSNSRSEMNVSTLELGDSALYLCASSSRLAGGYNEQFFGPGTRLTVL.

The gene calls are TRBV13 and TRBJ2-5; TRBD1 matches 11 bases. The junction had 11 bases not matched to a gene; V was cut back by 6 bases and J by 11 bases. From germline, CDR1 is PRHDT and CDR2 FYEKMQ (reference sequence). This CDR3 has 14 amino acids. CDR3: CASSNRDRGLEQYF. The CDR3 DNA sequence: TGTGCCAGCAGTAACCGGGACAGGGGGTTGGAGCAGTACTTC. Full variable domain (remainder filled in from reference TRBV13 and TRBJ2-5): AAGVIQSPRHLIKEKRETATLKCYPIPRHDTVYWYQQGPGQDPQFLISFYEKMQSDKGSIPDRFSAQQFSDYHSELNMSSLELGDSALYFCASSNRDRGLEQYFGPGTRLLVL.

This clone occurred a few times. Here the CDR3 reads CASSARRQGGKDEKLFF. The CDR3 nucleotides are TGTGCCAGTAGTGCGCGAAGACAGGGAGGAAAGGATGAAAAACTGTTTTTT. The gene calls are TRBV19 and TRBJ1-4, with 7 positions matching TRBD1. Germline CDR1 is LNHDA and CDR2 is SQIVND (reference sequence). The CDR3 covers 17 residues. With V trimmed by 5 bases and J by 6 bases, 15 bases remained unmatched.